This record concerns one TCR beta chain sequence. Its antigen remains unknown. The same CDR3 is also encoded by other DNA sequences in this sample. This sample is part of a study of shared clonotypes between healthy human individuals. General study points: Incompleteness in sorted-subset sequencing, despite large depth, was shown by rarefaction. Larger estimated richness was generally recorded for naive subsets relative to memory subsets.

Assay: immunoSEQ multiplex PCR; the TCRdb copy retains only in-frame clones and omits some. Of some 1.4 million clones listed, roughly 96% were seen once; the top ten hold more than 0.9%. V shed 5 bases and J shed 10 bases, with 3 bases lying between them. CDR1 is MDHEN, CDR2 SYDVKM, per germline. The CDR3 is made up of 9 amino acids. In the CD4+ fraction, cells were divided into CD45RA+ naive and CD45RA-negative memory subsets. This TCR derives from a man younger than 40 in good health. This chain joins TRBV28 and TRBJ1-5; D gene ambiguous. The sequenced sample consisted of naive CD4+ T cells sorted from blood. The subset was: CD45RA+ positively selected. DNA for the CDR3: TGTGCCAGCAGTCCCCCCCAGCATTTT. This gives the protein CASSPPQHF.